The next 10 T cell receptor beta chains were all read from a single sample in a study of STAT5B mutations in CD4+ large granular lymphocyte leukemia. Measured with immunoSEQ multiplex PCR; TCRdb has only the in-frame clones, and not every one. Here the sample spans tens of thousands of clones, less than 80% being singletons. Specimen: CD4+ T cells from blood buffy coats. Receptor source: a human donor in good health.

This rearrangement joins TRBV27 to TRBJ2-1; 9 bases match TRBD1. V trimming: 4 bases; J trimming: 3 bases; junction bases outside the gene matches: 7. Per the germline V gene, CDR1 is MNHEY and CDR2 is SMNVEV (reference sequence). This CDR3 has 16 residues. The CDR3 loop reads CASSSSRTGVYNEQFF. CDR3 coding DNA: TGTGCCAGCAGTTCCTCCCGGACAGGGGTCTACAATGAGCAGTTCTTC.

The rearrangement joins TRBV11-3 to TRBJ2-3, with TRBD2 matching 9 bases. This CDR3 is 16 amino acids long. From germline, CDR1 is SGHNT and CDR2 YENEEA. Trimming removed 4 bases from V and 4 bases from J; junction bases left unmatched: 9. The DNA of the CDR3 is TGTGCCAGCAGCTACCAAGCGGGAGGTTTGGCAGATACGCAGTATTTT. It yields the protein CASSYQAGGLADTQYF.

The V gene is TRBV15, the J gene TRBJ2-1, with D unclear. V was cut by 3 bases and J by 9 bases, with 12 bases left in between. CDR3 length equals 13 residues. Germline CDR1 reads LNHNV; CDR2 reads YYDKDF (reference sequence). CDR3 nucleotide sequence: TGTGCCACCAGCAGCGTGGATGTGGGTGAGCAGTTCTTC. This gives the protein CATSSVDVGEQFF.

In DNA form, the CDR3 reads TGTGCCAGCACCCGAGGCCAGGGCAACACTGAAGCTTTCTTT. Its translation: CASTRGQGNTEAFF. This chain connects TRBV9 to TRBJ1-1; possibly TRBD1 for D (5 bases). The CDR3 spans 14 residues. The V gene's germline CDR1 is SGDLS and CDR2 YYNGEE. V dropped 6 bases and J dropped 2 bases, with 14 bases sitting between them.

The V and J genes are TRBV10-1 and TRBJ2-1; 8 positions match TRBD1. CDR1 is WNHNN and CDR2 is SYGVQD in the germline V gene (reference sequence). This CDR3 is 16 amino acids long. V was pared by 2 bases and J by 9 bases, with 12 bases of the junction left unmatched. CDR3 in DNA: TGCGCCAGCAGTGAGGCAGGAGGGCAGGGGGCTCTTGAGCAGTTCTTC. This gives the protein CASSEAGGQGALEQFF.

The genes are TRBV27 and TRBJ1-5; D might be TRBD1 (6 bases). The CDR3 loop spans 16 amino acids. The V end lost 7 bases, the J end lost 3 bases, and 19 bases lay between the germline ends. Per the germline V gene, CDR1 is MNHEY and CDR2 is SMNVEV (reference sequence). This chain's CDR3 is CASKPQGGAINQPQHF. DNA for the CDR3: TGTGCCAGCAAGCCCCAAGGGGGGGCGATCAATCAGCCCCAGCATTTT.

This clone was found a few times. The chain joins TRBV7-2 to TRBJ2-1; D unresolved. Looked up from germline, CDR1 is SGHTA and CDR2 is FQGNSA. The V gene lost 1 base and the J gene lost 3 bases, with 10 bases spanning the gap. CDR3 length: 15 residues. The CDR3 region has the DNA TGTGCCAGCAGCTTAGGCTACTTCTACTACAATGAGCAGTTCTTC. Protein sequence: CASSLGYFYYNEQFF.

V is TRBV6-5 and J is TRBJ1-5; D ambiguous. V lost 5 bases to trimming and J lost 7 bases, with 9 bases between them. Germline V CDR1 and CDR2: MNHEY, SVGAGI. The CDR3 loop spans 12 amino acids. The CDR3 DNA sequence: TGTGCCAGCAGTAGACCGGGACAGCCCCAGCATTTT. Its translation is CASSRPGQPQHF.

The CDR3 sequence: CASRSGYEQYF. CDR3 sequence (DNA): TGCGCCAGCAGGTCCGGTTACGAGCAGTACTTC. This chain connects TRBV5-1 to TRBJ2-7; D gene uncertain. V gave up 5 bases and J gave up 4 bases, with 7 bases separating them. CDR3 length equals 11 residues. Germline lookup yields CDR1 SGHRS and CDR2 YFSETQ.

The chain joins TRBV19 to TRBJ1-4; 8 nucleotides align to TRBD1. V lost 6 bases, J lost 7 bases, and 7 bases stayed unmatched. This CDR3 has 14 residues. CDR1 LNHDA and CDR2 SQIVND come from the germline V gene (reference sequence). CDR3 residues: CASRSTGGTEKLFF. The CDR3 DNA reads TGTGCCAGTAGGTCTACAGGGGGAACTGAAAAACTGTTTTTT.